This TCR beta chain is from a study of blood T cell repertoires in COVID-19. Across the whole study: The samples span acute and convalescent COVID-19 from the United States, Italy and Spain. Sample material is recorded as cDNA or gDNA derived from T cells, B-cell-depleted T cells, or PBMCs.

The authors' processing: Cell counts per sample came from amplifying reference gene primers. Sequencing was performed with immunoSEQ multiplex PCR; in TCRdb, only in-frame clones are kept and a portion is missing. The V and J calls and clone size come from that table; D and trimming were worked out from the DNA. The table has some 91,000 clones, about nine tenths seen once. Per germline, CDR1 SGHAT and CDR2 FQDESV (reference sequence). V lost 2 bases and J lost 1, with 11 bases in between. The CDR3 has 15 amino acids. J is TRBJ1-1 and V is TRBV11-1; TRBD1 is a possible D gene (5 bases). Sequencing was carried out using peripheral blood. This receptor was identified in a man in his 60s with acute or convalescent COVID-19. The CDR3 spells CASSLSSGGNTEAFF. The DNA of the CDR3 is TGTGCCAGCAGCTTATCTTCGGGGGGGAACACTGAAGCTTTCTTT. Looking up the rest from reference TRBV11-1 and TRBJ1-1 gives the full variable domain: EAEVAQSPRYKITEKSQAVAFWCDPISGHATLYWYRQILGQGPELLVQFQDESVVDDSQLPKDRFSAERLKGVDSTLKIQPAELGDSAMYLCASSLSSGGNTEAFFGQGTRLTVV.